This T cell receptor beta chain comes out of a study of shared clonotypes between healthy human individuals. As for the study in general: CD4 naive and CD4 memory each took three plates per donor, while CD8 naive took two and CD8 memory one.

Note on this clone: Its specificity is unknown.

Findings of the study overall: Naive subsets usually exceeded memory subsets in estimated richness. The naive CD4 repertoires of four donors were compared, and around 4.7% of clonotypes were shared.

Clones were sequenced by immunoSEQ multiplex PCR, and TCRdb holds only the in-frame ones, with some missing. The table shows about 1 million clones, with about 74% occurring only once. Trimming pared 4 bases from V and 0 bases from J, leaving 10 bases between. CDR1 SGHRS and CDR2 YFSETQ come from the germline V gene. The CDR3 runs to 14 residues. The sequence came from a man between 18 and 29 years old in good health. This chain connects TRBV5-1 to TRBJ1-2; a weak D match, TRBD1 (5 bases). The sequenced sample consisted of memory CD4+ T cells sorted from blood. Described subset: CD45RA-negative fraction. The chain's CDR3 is CASSADSSNYGYTF. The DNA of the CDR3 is TGCGCCAGCAGCGCAGACAGTTCTAACTATGGCTACACCTTC.